This entry features one TCR beta chain sequence. This sample was taken from a study of blood T cell repertoires in COVID-19. Study summary: COVID-19 samples collected from the United States, Italy and Spain covered acute and convalescent phases.

Original processing notes: Reference gene primer amplification in the assay estimated nucleated cell counts. Data came from immunoSEQ multiplex PCR; TCRdb stores just in-frame clones and leaves some out. V, J and clone size are taken as reported in that table, and D and trimming were inferred from the DNA itself. The table records approximately 200,000 clones, 89% of them present only once. Enrolled through a virtual design, the participants were between roughly 18 and 89 years of age and came from some 26 US areas. The receptor was isolated from a woman between 35 and 50 years old with acute COVID-19. The sequenced sample was PBMCs or T cells enriched from blood (not recorded which).

In DNA, the CDR3 is TGTGCCAGCAGGGGTCGGGTTTCCGGGGAGCTGTTTTTT. Translation: CASRGRVSGELFF. The chain carries TRBV6-5 and TRBJ2-2; no firm D call. Germline CDR1 reads MNHEY; CDR2 reads SVGAGI. This CDR3 has 13 amino acids. V dropped 6 bases and J dropped 6 bases, with 11 bases sitting between them.